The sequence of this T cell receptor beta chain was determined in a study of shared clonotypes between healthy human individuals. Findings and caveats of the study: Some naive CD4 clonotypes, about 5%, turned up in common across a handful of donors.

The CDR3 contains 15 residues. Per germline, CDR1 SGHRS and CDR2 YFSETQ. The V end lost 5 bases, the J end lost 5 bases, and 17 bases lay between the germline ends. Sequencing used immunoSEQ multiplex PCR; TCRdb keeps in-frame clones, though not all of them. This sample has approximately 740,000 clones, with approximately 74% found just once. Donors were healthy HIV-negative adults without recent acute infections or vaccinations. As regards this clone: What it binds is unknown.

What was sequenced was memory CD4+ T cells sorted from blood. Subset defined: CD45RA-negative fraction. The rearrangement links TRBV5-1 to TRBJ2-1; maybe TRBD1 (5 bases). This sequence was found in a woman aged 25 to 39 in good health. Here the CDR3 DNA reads TGCGCCAGCAGTTATGACAGCCCTAGGAACAATGAGCAGTTCTTC. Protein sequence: CASSYDSPRNNEQFF.